This is a list of T cell receptor beta chains from one sample in a study of Tregs in tolerant kidney transplant recipients. The method was immunoSEQ multiplex PCR; TCRdb's version includes in-frame clones alone and lacks a portion of them. The sample records tens of thousands of clones, about 91% being singletons. The specimen was CD4+ T cells from blood (PBMCs), collected 24 months after the transplant. These receptors came from a human patient who received a combined kidney and bone marrow transplant. Some T cells may be graft donor cells. Both conserved end residues are part of each CDR3. D genes are given only for firm matches.

NA | 15 | TRBV5-1 | CASSVGSLDPDTQYF
TRBD2 | 16 | TRBV4-2 | CAGSKRGGTNYNEQFF
TRBD1 | 15 | TRBV19 | CASQGQKARGGKLFF
NA | 13 | TRBV19 | CASSMWANTEAFF
TRBD2 | 14 | TRBV28 | CASSLTSGEETQYF
TRBD2 | 17 | TRBV9 | CASSGSLTSGSIYEQYF
NA | 16 | TRBV9 | CASSVLSAANTGELFF
NA | 18 | TRBV4-2 | CASSQGEGGRTGLNEQFF
NA | 14 | TRBV10-3 | CAISEGEDQETQYF
NA | 16 | TRBV4-1 | CASSQEERRPGYGYTF
TRBD1 | 14 | TRBV7-2 | CTTATPGGRNTIYF
NA | 14 | TRBV7-3 | CASSLSAGADTQYF
NA | 15 | TRBV10-3 | CAIRQGASYNSPLHF
NA | 16 | TRBV5-3 | CARSLRTAINNSPLHF